The next 22 T cell receptor beta chains were all read from a single sample in a study of shared clonotypes between healthy human individuals. CD8 cells regarded as naive lacked CD45RO, were positively chosen for CCR7, and omitted terminally differentiated effector memory CD45RA+ cells. TCRdb's copy holds only in-frame clones and misses some; the assay was immunoSEQ multiplex PCR. The table shows about 2.1 million clones, with about 93% occurring only once. Source material: naive CD8+ T cells from PBMCs. The source is a man younger than 30 in good health. Some clones in this sample may be carry-over from other donors' samples.

The rearrangement joins TRBV9 to TRBJ1-4; 7 positions match TRBD1. The CDR3 sequence is 15 residues long. Trimming at V came to 3 bases and at J to 5 bases, leaving 7 bases not matched to a gene. Per germline, CDR1 SGDLS and CDR2 YYNGEE. The CDR3, as DNA: TGTGCCAGCAGCGCCACAGGGGCCTCGAATGAAAAACTGTTTTTT. Protein: CASSATGASNEKLFF.

The chain couples TRBV27 to TRBJ2-7, with D possibly matching TRBD1 (5 bases). The germline gives CDR1 MNHEY, CDR2 SMNVEV (reference sequence). CDR3 length equals 16 residues. V lost 5 bases and J 0 bases, leaving 17 bases between the germline ends. CDR3: CASSITPGSSSYEQYF. In DNA form, the CDR3 reads TGTGCCAGCAGTATCACCCCAGGGTCTAGCTCCTACGAGCAGTACTTC.

The chain recombines TRBV6-5 with TRBJ2-2; 9 bases align to TRBD2. CDR3 length equals 14 residues. Germline CDR1 is MNHEY and CDR2 is SVGAGI. V was clipped by 5 bases and J by 7 bases; unmatched bases: 5. CDR3 protein: CASSQGLAGGELFF. CDR3 DNA sequence: TGTGCCAGCAGTCAGGGACTAGCTGGCGGGGAGCTGTTTTTT.

In its sample, this clone was seen a few times. This chain uses TRBV19 with TRBJ2-5; tentative D call: TRBD2 (5 bases). Deletions cut 4 bases from V and 1 base from J, with 7 bases between. The CDR3 is made up of 13 amino acids. Looked up from germline, CDR1 is LNHDA and CDR2 is SQIVND (reference sequence). CDR3 nucleotides: TGTGCCAGTAGTACGGGAACCCAAGAGACCCAGTACTTC. Amino acid sequence: CASSTGTQETQYF.

The chain combines TRBV7-9 with TRBJ2-6; 7 bases agree with TRBD1. CDR3 length: 16 amino acids. The ends lost 3 bases at V and 3 bases at J; junction bases unmatched: 5. Germline CDR1 is SEHNR and CDR2 is FQNEAQ (reference sequence). CDR3 residues: CASSFMDRHGANVLTF. The CDR3 DNA reads as TGTGCCAGCAGCTTCATGGACAGGCATGGGGCCAACGTCCTGACTTTC.

In nucleotides, the CDR3 is TGTGCCAGCAGCGTGACAGGTTACTCTGGAAACACCATATATTTT. Translation gives CASSVTGYSGNTIYF. This chain connects TRBV27 to TRBJ1-3; tentatively, D is TRBD1 (6 bases). Germline values: CDR1 MNHEY, CDR2 SMNVEV (reference sequence). Trimming removed 6 bases at V and 0 bases at J, with 12 bases between. The CDR3 is made up of 15 amino acids.

This chain links TRBV6-1 with TRBJ1-1, with D perhaps matching TRBD1 (6 bases). The V end was cut by 8 bases, the J end by 0 bases, with 13 bases between. Germline lookup yields CDR1 MNHNS and CDR2 SASEGT. This CDR3 is 14 amino acids long. CDR3 region: CASGKGVVNTEAFF. DNA for the CDR3: TGTGCCAGCGGGAAGGGGGTGGTGAACACTGAAGCTTTCTTT.

Written as DNA, the CDR3 is TGTGCCAGTAGTATAGGGATTTCATCGACTGAAGCTTTCTTT. Protein sequence: CASSIGISSTEAFF. The chain is built from TRBV19 and TRBJ1-1; D unclear. V lost 1 base and J lost 5, with 11 bases in between. Germline CDR1 reads LNHDA; CDR2 reads SQIVND (reference sequence). The CDR3 sequence is 14 residues long.

This rearrangement joins TRBV5-1 to TRBJ2-7; the D gene is possibly TRBD2 (6 bases). The CDR3 runs to 13 residues. V lost 4 bases and J 4 bases, leaving 12 bases between the germline ends. The V gene's germline CDR1 is SGHRS and CDR2 YFSETQ. In DNA, the CDR3 is TGCGCCAGCAGCGCTGGACTAAATTACGAGCAGTACTTC. Translating gives CASSAGLNYEQYF.

V and J are TRBV12-5 and TRBJ2-3, with 9 bases matching TRBD2. CDR3 length equals 15 residues. Germline V lookup: CDR1 LGHNT, CDR2 FRNRAP. V trimming: 5 bases; J trimming: 0 bases; junction bases outside the gene matches: 3. CDR3 coding DNA: TGTGCTAGTGGTGTTAGCGGGGGAAGCACAGATACGCAGTATTTT. It is translated as CASGVSGGSTDTQYF.

A word on this clone: Within the sample, other DNA sequences also encode this same CDR3. The gene calls are TRBV5-6 and TRBJ2-7; the match to TRBD1 covers 9 bases. The length of the CDR3 is 14 residues. Unmatched junction bases numbered 4, after V lost 4 bases and J lost 2 bases. Germline CDR1 reads SGHDT; CDR2 reads YYEEEE. CDR3 in amino acids: CASSLGTGTYEQYF. For the CDR3, the DNA is TGTGCCAGCAGCCTAGGGACAGGGACCTACGAGCAGTACTTC.

The chain employs TRBV28 and TRBJ1-2; D not certain. Trimming shortened V by 5 bases and J by 6 bases, and 10 bases separated the two germline ends. This CDR3 has 12 residues. CDR1 is MDHEN, CDR2 SYDVKM, per germline. The chain's CDR3 is CASSTDGDGYTF. The CDR3 nucleotides read TGTGCCAGCAGTACGGACGGGGATGGCTACACCTTC.

The rearrangement links TRBV28 to TRBJ2-7; D tentatively fits TRBD1 or TRBD2 (5 bases each). This CDR3 is built from 15 residues. V was shortened by 7 bases and J by 2 bases, with 18 bases between the two germline ends. Per the germline V gene, CDR1 is MDHEN and CDR2 is SYDVKM. CDR3 nucleotide sequence: TGTGCCAGCACCTCAATCATGGTGGGGGCCTACGAGCAGTACTTC. The encoded protein is CASTSIMVGAYEQYF.

The chain carries TRBV5-6 and TRBJ1-6, with TRBD1 matching 9 bases. Per germline, CDR1 SGHDT and CDR2 YYEEEE. The CDR3 extends over 15 amino acids. With V trimmed by 3 bases and J by 8 bases, 6 bases remained unmatched. CDR3 DNA: TGTGCCAGCAGCTACCCCGGGACAGGGTATTCACCCCTCCACTTT. Translating gives CASSYPGTGYSPLHF.

The chain uses TRBV7-6 and TRBJ2-7, with D perhaps given as TRBD1 or TRBD2 (5 bases each). V gave up 5 bases and J gave up 2 bases, with 13 bases separating them. This CDR3 comprises 14 residues. Germline V gene data show CDR1 as SGHVS and CDR2 as FNYEAQ. CDR3 region: CASSAGANPYEQYF. The CDR3 DNA follows: TGTGCCAGCAGCGCCGGGGCGAATCCCTACGAGCAGTACTTC.

The genes are TRBV19 and TRBJ1-2; D possibly corresponds to TRBD1 (5 bases). CDR1 is LNHDA, CDR2 SQIVND, per germline (reference sequence). This CDR3 has 16 amino acids. V lost 5 bases, J lost 5 bases, and 21 bases lay in between. CDR3 in amino acids: CASSLWLVRGSYGYTF. In nucleotides, the CDR3 is TGTGCCAGTAGTTTGTGGCTCGTGAGGGGAAGTTATGGCTACACCTTC.

The V and J genes are TRBV14 and TRBJ2-7; the D gene is possibly TRBD1 (6 bases). Germline V gene sequence: CDR1 SGHDN, CDR2 FVKESK. There are 14 residues in the CDR3. V lost 4 bases and J lost 3, with 13 bases in between. This chain's CDR3 is CASSPGQRGYEQYF. CDR3 in DNA: TGTGCCAGCAGCCCTGGACAGAGAGGCTACGAGCAGTACTTC.

This chain links TRBV27 with TRBJ1-4, with 7 bases that match TRBD1. Trimming cost V 2 bases and J 5 bases; bases outside gene matches: 5. The germline V gene encodes CDR1 MNHEY and CDR2 SMNVEV (reference sequence). The CDR3 spans 15 residues. Here the CDR3 reads CASSLRGTENEKLFF. The CDR3 region has the DNA TGTGCCAGCAGTTTAAGGGGGACAGAAAATGAAAAACTGTTTTTT. Based on the CDR3 plus reference TRBV27 and TRBJ1-4, the full variable domain is EAQVTQNPRYLITVTGKKLTVTCSQNMNHEYMSWYRQDPGLGLRQIYYSMNVEVTDKGDVPEGYKVSRKEKRNFPLILESPSPNQTSLYFCASSLRGTENEKLFFGSGTQLSVL.

The chain recombines TRBV6-1 with TRBJ2-2; D is possibly TRBD1 or TRBD2 (5 bases each). Germline V gene sequence: CDR1 MNHNS, CDR2 SASEGT. CDR3 length: 18 residues. V was trimmed by 2 bases and J by 5 bases, leaving 21 bases between them. The CDR3: CASSESSFWQGVTGELFF. CDR3 in DNA: TGTGCCAGCAGTGAATCTTCCTTCTGGCAGGGAGTAACCGGGGAGCTGTTTTTT.

The chain has TRBV28 and TRBJ2-1; possible D gene TRBD2, 5 bases. The CDR3 is made up of 13 amino acids. Germline V gene sequence: CDR1 MDHEN, CDR2 SYDVKM. Trimming cost V 3 bases and J 7 bases, with 10 bases left between them. The CDR3 is CASSFVSGNEQFF. DNA for the CDR3: TGTGCCAGCAGTTTTGTGAGCGGTAATGAGCAGTTCTTC. Using reference TRBV28 and TRBJ2-1 for the parts outside the CDR3, the full variable domain is DVKVTQSSRYLVKRTGEKVFLECVQDMDHENMFWYRQDPGLGLRLIYFSYDVKMKEKGDIPEGYSVSREKKERFSLILESASTNQTSMYLCASSFVSGNEQFFGPGTRLTVL.

The chain combines TRBV27 with TRBJ2-4, with D perhaps assigned TRBD1 or TRBD2 (5 bases each). CDR1 is MNHEY, CDR2 SMNVEV, per germline (reference sequence). Trimming stripped 3 bases from V and 8 bases from J, with 11 bases between. The CDR3 is 13 amino acids. As DNA, the CDR3 is TGTGCCAGCAGTTTCGGGGCTGGGTACATTCAGTACTTC. Protein: CASSFGAGYIQYF.

The V and J genes are TRBV5-4 and TRBJ2-3; 7 bases are shared with TRBD1. Germline lookup yields CDR1 SGHNT and CDR2 YYREEE (reference sequence). The V segment lost 4 bases and the J segment 1 base; nucleotides outside the gene matches: 9. The CDR3 loop spans 16 amino acids. This CDR3 is CASSRYRGSGTDTQYF. The CDR3 DNA reads TGTGCCAGCAGCAGATACAGGGGATCGGGCACAGATACGCAGTATTTT. The whole variable domain, filled in from reference TRBV5-4 and TRBJ2-3, reads ETGVTQSPTHLIKTRGQQVTLRCSSQSGHNTVSWYQQALGQGPQFIFQYYREEENGRGNFPPRFSGLQFPNYSSELNVNALELDDSALYLCASSRYRGSGTDTQYFGPGTRLTVL.